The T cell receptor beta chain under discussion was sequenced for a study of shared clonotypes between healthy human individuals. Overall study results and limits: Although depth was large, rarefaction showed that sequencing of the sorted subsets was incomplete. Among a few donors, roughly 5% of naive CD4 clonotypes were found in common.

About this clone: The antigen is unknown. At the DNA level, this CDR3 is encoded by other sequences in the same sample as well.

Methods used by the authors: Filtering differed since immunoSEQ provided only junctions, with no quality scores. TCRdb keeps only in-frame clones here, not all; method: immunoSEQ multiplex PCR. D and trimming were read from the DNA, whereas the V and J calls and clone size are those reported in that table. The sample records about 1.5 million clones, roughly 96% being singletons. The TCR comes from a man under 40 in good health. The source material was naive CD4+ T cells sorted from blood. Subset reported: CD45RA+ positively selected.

The DNA of the CDR3 is TGCAGTGCTAGGGGCCCTGAAGCTTTCTTT. Translated, it gives CSARGPEAFF. V usage is TRBV20-1 and J usage is TRBJ1-1; D is undetermined. This CDR3 is built from 10 residues. V was pared by 3 bases and J by 6 bases, with 5 bases between. The germline gives CDR1 DFQATT, CDR2 SNEGSKA (reference sequence).